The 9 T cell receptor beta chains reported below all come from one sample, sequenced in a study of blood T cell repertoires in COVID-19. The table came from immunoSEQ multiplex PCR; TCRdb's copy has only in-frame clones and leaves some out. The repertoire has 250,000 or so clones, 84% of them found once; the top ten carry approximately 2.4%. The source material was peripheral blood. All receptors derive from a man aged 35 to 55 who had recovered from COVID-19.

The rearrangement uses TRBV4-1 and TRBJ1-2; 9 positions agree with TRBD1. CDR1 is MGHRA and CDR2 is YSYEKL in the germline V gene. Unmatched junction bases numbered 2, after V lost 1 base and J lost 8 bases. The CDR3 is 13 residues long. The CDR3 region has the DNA TGCGCCAGCAGCCAAGGGACAGGGGTGGGCTACACCTTC. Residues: CASSQGTGVGYTF.

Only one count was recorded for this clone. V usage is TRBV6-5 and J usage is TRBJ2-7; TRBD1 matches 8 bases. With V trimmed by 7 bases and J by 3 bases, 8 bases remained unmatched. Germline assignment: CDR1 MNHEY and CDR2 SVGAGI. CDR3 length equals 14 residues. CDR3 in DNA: TGTGCCAGCAACCGGGACAGGAACCTCTACGAGCAGTACTTC. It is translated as CASNRDRNLYEQYF.

The CDR3 spells CAWSQDRNTEAFF. CDR3 DNA: TGTGCCTGGAGCCAAGACAGGAACACTGAAGCTTTCTTT. The chain combines TRBV30 with TRBJ1-1; D might be TRBD1 (5 bases). The V end lost 3 bases, the J end lost 1 base, and 9 bases lay between the germline ends. Germline V gene lookup returns CDR1 GTSNPN and CDR2 SVGIG (reference sequence). The CDR3 is made up of 13 amino acids.

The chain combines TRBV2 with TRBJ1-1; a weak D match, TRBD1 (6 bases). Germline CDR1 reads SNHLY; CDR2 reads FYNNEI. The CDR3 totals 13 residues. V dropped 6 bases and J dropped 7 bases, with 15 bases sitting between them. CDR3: CASRYDRTLEAFF. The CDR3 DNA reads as TGTGCCAGCAGATACGACAGGACCCTTGAAGCTTTCTTT.

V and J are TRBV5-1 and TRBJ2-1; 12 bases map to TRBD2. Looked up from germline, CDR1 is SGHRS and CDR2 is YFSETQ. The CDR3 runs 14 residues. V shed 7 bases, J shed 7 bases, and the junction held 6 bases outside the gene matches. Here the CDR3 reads CASVGLAGTNEQFF. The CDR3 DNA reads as TGCGCCAGCGTTGGACTAGCGGGAACGAATGAGCAGTTCTTC. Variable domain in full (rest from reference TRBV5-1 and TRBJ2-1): KAGVTQTPRYLIKTRGQQVTLSCSPISGHRSVSWYQQTPGQGLQFLFEYFSETQRNKGNFPGRFSGRQFSNSRSEMNVSTLELGDSALYLCASVGLAGTNEQFFGPGTRLTVL.

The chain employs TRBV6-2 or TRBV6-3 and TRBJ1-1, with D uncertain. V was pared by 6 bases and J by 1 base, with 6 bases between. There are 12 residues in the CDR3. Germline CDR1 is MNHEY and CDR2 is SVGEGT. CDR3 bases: TGTGCCAGCAGCCCCAGGAACACTGAAGCTTTCTTT. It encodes CASSPRNTEAFF.

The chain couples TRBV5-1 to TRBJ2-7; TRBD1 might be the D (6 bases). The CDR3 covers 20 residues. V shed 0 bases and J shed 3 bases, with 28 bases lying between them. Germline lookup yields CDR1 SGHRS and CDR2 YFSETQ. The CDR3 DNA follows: TGCGCCAGCAGCTTGGACCCCAGGATAGCGACCGAAGGGGGTTTCTACGAGCAGTACTTC. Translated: CASSLDPRIATEGGFYEQYF. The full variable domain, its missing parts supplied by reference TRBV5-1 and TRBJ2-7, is KAGVTQTPRYLIKTRGQQVTLSCSPISGHRSVSWYQQTPGQGLQFLFEYFSETQRNKGNFPGRFSGRQFSNSRSEMNVSTLELGDSALYLCASSLDPRIATEGGFYEQYFGPGTRLTVT.

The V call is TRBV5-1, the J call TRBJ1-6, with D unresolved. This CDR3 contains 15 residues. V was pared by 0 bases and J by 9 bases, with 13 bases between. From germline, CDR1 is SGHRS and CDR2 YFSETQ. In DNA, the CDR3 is TGCGCCAGCAGCTTGGCCGGCCAACTAGTTTCACCCCTCCACTTT. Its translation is CASSLAGQLVSPLHF.

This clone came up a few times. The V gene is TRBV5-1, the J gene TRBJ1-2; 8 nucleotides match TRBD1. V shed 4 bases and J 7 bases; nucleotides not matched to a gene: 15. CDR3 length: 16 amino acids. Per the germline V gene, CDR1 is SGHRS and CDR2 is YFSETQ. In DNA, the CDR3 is TGCGCCAGCAGCGTCAGGACAGGGCGTCAAACTCTTGGCTACACCTTC. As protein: CASSVRTGRQTLGYTF.